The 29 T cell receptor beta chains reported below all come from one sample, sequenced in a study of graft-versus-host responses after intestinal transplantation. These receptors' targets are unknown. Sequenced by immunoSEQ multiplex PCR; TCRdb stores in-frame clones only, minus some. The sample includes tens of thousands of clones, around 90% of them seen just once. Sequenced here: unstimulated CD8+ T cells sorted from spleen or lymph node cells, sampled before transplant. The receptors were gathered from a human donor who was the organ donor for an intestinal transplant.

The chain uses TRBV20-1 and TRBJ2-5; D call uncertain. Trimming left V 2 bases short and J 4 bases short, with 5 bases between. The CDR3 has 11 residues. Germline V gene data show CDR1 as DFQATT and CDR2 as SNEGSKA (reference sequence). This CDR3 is CSARLLETQYF. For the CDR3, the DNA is TGCAGTGCTAGACTATTAGAGACCCAGTACTTC.

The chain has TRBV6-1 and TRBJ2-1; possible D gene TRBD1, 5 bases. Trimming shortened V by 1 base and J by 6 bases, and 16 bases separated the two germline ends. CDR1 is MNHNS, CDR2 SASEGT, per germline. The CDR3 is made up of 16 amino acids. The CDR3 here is CASSEGQFRVGNEQFF. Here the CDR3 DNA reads TGTGCCAGCAGTGAAGGCCAGTTCAGGGTGGGCAATGAGCAGTTCTTC.

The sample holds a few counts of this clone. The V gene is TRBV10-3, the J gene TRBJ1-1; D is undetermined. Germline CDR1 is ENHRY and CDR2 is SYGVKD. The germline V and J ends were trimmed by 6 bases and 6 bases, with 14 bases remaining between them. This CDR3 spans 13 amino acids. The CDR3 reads CAIRPPHSAEAFF. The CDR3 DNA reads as TGTGCCATCAGACCCCCCCACTCCGCTGAAGCTTTCTTT.

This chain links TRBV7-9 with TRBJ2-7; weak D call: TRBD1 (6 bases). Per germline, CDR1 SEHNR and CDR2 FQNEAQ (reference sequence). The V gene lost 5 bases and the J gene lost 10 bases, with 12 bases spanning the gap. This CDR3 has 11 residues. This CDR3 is CASSLGQSQYV. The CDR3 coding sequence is TGTGCCAGCAGCCTCGGACAGAGCCAGTACGTC.

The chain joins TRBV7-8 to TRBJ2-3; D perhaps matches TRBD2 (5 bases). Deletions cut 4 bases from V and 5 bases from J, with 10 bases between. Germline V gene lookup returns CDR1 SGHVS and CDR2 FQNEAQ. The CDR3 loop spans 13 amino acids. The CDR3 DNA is TGTGCCAGCAGCTCTAAGAGCGGAGATACGCAGTATTTT. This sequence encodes CASSSKSGDTQYF.

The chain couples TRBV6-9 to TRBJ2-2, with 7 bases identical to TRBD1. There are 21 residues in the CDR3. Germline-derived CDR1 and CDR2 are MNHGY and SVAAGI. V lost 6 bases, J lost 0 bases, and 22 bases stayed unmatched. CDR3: CASRRDRLEYPGSANTGELFF. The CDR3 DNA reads TGTGCCAGCAGGAGGGACAGACTGGAATATCCTGGCTCGGCGAACACCGGGGAGCTGTTTTTT.

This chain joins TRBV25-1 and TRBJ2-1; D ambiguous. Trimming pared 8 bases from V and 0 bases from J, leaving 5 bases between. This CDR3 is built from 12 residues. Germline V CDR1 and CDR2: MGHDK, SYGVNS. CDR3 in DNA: TGTGCCAGCCTAAACTCCTACAATGAGCAGTTCTTC. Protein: CASLNSYNEQFF.

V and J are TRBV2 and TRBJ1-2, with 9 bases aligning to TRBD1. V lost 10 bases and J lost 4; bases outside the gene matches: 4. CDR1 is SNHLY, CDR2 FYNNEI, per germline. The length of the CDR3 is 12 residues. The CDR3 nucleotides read TGTGCCATGGACAGGGGAGTCTATGGCTACACCTTC. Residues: CAMDRGVYGYTF.

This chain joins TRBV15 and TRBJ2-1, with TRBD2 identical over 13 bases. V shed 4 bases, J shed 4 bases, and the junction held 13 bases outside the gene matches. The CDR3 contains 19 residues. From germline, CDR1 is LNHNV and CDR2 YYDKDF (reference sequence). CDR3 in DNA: TGTGCCACCAGCACTACCGGGACTAGCGGGGCCACGAGGTACAATGAGCAGTTCTTC. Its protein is CATSTTGTSGATRYNEQFF.

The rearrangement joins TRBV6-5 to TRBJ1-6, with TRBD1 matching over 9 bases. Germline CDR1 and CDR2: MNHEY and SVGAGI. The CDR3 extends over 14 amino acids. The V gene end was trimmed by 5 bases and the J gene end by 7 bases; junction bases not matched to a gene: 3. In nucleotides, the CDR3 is TGTGCCAGCAGTACGACAGGGGGGAATTCACCCCTCCACTTT. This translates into CASSTTGGNSPLHF.

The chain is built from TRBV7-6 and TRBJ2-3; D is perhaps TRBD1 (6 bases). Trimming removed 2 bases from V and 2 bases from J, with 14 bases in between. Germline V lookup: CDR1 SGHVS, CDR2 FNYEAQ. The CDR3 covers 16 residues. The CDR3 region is CASSLLRGSVTDTQYF. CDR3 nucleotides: TGTGCCAGCAGCTTACTTAGGGGGTCGGTCACAGATACGCAGTATTTT.

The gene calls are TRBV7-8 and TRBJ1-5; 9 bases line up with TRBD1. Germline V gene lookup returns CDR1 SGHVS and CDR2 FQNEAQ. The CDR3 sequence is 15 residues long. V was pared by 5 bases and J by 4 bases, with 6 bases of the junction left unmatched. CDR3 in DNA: TGTGCCAGCAGCGCCACAGGGGGCTCGAATCAGCCCCAGCATTTT. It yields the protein CASSATGGSNQPQHF.

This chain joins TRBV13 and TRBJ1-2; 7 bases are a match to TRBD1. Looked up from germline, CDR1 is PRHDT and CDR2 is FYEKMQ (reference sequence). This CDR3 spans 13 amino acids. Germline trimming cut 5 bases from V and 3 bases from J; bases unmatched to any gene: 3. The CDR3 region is CASSQGTDYGYTF. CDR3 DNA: TGTGCCAGCAGCCAAGGGACAGACTATGGCTACACCTTC.

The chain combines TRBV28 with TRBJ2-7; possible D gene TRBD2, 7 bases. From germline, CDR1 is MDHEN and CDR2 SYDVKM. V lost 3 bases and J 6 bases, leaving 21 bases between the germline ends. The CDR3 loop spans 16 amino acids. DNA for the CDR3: TGTGCCAGCAGTTTGGGGGCGGGGGACATTCAGGGCGAGCAGTACGTC. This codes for CASSLGAGDIQGEQYV.

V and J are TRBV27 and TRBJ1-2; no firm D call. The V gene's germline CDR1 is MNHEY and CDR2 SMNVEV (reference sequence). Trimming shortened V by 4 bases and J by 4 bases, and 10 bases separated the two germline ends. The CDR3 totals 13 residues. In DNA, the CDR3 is TGTGCCAGCAGTTCCCGTGGCCCCTATGGCTACACCTTC. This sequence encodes CASSSRGPYGYTF.

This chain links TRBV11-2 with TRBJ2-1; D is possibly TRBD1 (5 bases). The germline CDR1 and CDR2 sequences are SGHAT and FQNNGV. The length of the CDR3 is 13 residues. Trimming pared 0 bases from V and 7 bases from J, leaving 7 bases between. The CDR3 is CASSLDRENEQFF. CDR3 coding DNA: TGTGCCAGCAGCTTAGACAGGGAAAATGAGCAGTTCTTC.

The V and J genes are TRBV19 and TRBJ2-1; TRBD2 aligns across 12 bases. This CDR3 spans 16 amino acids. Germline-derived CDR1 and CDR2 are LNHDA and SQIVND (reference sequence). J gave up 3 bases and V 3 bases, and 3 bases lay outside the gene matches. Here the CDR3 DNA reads TGTGCCAGTAGTATCCTGACTAGCGGGGGCTACAATGAGCAGTTCTTC. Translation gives CASSILTSGGYNEQFF.

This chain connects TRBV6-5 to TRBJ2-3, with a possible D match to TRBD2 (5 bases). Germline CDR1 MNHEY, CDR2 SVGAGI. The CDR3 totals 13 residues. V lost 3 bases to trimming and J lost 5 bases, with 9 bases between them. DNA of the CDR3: TGTGCCAGCAGTTATGATCGGGGAGATACGCAGTATTTT. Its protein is CASSYDRGDTQYF.

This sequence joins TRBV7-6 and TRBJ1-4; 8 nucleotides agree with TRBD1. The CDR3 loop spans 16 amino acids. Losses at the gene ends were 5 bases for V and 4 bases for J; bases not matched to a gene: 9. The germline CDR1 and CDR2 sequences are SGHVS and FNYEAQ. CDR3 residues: CASSIDRGRDNEKLFF. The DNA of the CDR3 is TGTGCCAGCAGCATTGACAGGGGTCGAGATAATGAAAAACTGTTTTTT.

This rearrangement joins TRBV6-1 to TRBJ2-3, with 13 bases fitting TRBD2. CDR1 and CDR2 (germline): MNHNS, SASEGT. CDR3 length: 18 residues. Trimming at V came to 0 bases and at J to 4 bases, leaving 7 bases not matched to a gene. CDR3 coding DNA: TGTGCCAGCAGTGAAGCCGCGACTAGCGGGGGGTTACCAGATACGCAGTATTTT. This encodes CASSEAATSGGLPDTQYF.

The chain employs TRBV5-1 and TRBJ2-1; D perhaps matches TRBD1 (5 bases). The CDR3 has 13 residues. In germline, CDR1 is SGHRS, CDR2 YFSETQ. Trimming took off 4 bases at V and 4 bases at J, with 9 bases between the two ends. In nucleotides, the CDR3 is TGCGCCAGCAGCCTTCGACAGTACAATGAGCAGTTCTTC. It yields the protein CASSLRQYNEQFF.

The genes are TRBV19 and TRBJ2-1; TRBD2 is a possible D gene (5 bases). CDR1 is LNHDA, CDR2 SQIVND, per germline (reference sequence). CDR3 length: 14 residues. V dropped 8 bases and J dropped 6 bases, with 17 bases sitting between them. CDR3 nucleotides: TGTGCCAGTGCCACGGGGTTAGGGATCAATGAGCAGTTCTTC. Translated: CASATGLGINEQFF.

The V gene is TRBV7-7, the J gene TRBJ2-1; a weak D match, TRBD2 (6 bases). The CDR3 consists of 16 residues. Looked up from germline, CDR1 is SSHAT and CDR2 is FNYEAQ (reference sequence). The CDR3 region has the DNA TGTGCTAGCTCCCTGCTTACCAGGGCGGGATGGAATGAGCAGTTCTTC. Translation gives CASSLLTRAGWNEQFF.

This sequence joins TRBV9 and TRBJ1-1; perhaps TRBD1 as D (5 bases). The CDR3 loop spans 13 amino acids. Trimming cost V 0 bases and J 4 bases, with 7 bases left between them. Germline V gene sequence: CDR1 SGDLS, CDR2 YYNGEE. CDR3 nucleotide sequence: TGTGCCAGCAGCGTAGGTGGGGCCACTGAAGCTTTCTTT. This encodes CASSVGGATEAFF.

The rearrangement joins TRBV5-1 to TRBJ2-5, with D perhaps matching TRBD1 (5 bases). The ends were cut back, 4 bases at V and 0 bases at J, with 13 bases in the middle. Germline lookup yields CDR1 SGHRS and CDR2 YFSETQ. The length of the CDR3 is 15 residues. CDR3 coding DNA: TGCGCCAGCAGCCCCCCCCCAGGGTACCAAGAGACCCAGTACTTC. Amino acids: CASSPPPGYQETQYF.

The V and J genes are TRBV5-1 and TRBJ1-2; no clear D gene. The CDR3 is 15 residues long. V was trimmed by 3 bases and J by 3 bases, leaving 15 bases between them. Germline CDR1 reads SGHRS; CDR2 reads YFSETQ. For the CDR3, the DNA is TGCGCCAGCAGCTGGGTGGGCATACCCGACTATGGCTACACCTTC. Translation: CASSWVGIPDYGYTF.

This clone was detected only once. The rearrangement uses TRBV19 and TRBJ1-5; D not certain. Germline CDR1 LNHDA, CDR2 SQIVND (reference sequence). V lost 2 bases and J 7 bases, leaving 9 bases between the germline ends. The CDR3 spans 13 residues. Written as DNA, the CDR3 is TGTGCCAGTAGTATACAGTCTGGCCAGCCCCAGCATTTT. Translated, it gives CASSIQSGQPQHF.

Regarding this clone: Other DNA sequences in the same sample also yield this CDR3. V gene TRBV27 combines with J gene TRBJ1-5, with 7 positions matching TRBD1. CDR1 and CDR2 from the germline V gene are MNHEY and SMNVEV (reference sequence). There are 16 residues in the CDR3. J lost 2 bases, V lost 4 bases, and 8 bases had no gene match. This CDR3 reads CASSSVTGRGNQPQHF. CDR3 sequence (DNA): TGTGCCAGCAGTTCCGTGACAGGGAGAGGCAATCAGCCCCAGCATTTT.

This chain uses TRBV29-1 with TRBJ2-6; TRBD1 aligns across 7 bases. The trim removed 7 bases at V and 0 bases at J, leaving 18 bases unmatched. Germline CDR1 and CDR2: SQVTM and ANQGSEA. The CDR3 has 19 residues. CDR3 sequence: CSEVNRGPPVSSGANVLTF. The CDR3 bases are TGCAGCGAAGTAAACAGGGGCCCACCGGTAAGCTCTGGGGCCAACGTCCTGACTTTC.